This T cell receptor beta chain was found in a study of Ad26.COV2.S vaccination and SARS-CoV-2 variants. Study-wide background: Dosing was one shot or two shots 56 days apart.

The V and J ends lost 8 bases and 0 bases, in that order; junction bases with no gene match: 10. Per the germline V gene, CDR1 is MNHEY and CDR2 is SMNVEV (reference sequence). The CDR3 has 16 amino acids. Treatment meaning: some 19 received Ad26.COV2.S at low or high dose, single or two shots; roughly 5 received placebo; per-sample allocation not given. The samples date from day 63 after the first vaccine or placebo injection. Assay: immunoSEQ multiplex PCR; the TCRdb copy retains only in-frame clones and omits some. The table includes 350,000 to 500,000 clones, over 75% detected once. Study-wide points: Placebo recipients showed lower spike-specific TCR breadth than vaccinees. There was reportedly substantial breadth in spike-specific CD8+ and CD4+ T cell responses after vaccination.

Notes on this clone: What it binds is unknown.

V gene TRBV27 combines with J gene TRBJ1-5, with 7 bases matching TRBD1. The sample here was peripheral blood, taken in a trial of Ad26.COV2.S vaccine versus placebo. The receptor comes from a person aged 18-65 years who received the Ad26.COV2.S COVID-19 vaccine or a placebo. For the CDR3, the DNA is TGTGCCAGCGGAACAGGGGACCCTTATAGCAATCAGCCCCAGCATTTT. Amino acid sequence: CASGTGDPYSNQPQHF.